The 10 T cell receptor beta chains given below trace back to one sample, sequenced in a study of control samples from healthy donors and cancer patients. Assay: immunoSEQ multiplex PCR; the TCRdb copy retains only in-frame clones and omits some. Counted here are roughly 150,000 clones, 80% to 90% occurring once; the ten biggest clones make up 1.5% to 2%. The sample was blood. Receptors originate from a young man in good health.

V is TRBV20-1 and J is TRBJ1-6, with TRBD1 matching over 7 bases. Germline assignment: CDR1 DFQATT and CDR2 SNEGSKA (reference sequence). CDR3 size: 13 residues. The V gene end was trimmed by 7 bases and the J gene end by 10 bases; junction bases not matched to a gene: 10. The CDR3 nucleotides are TGCAGTGGTAGTCGACAGGGTGGGTCACCCCTCCACTTT. Translation: CSGSRQGGSPLHF.

The V call is TRBV19, the J call TRBJ1-2; D gene uncertain. This CDR3 region has 15 residues. Trimming took 0 bases from V and 2 from J, leaving 10 bases between them. The germline V gene has CDR1 LNHDA and CDR2 SQIVND (reference sequence). The DNA of the CDR3 is TGTGCCAGTAGTATAGATCAGGCAGGAAACTATGGCTACACCTTC. Translated: CASSIDQAGNYGYTF. Filled out from reference TRBV19 and TRBJ1-2, the complete variable domain reads DGGITQSPKYLFRKEGQNVTLSCEQNLNHDAMYWYRQDPGQGLRLIYYSQIVNDFQKGDIAEGYSVSREKKESFPLTVTSAQKNPTAFYLCASSIDQAGNYGYTFGSGTRLTVV.

This chain connects TRBV2 to TRBJ2-7; 8 bases line up with TRBD1. This CDR3 contains 13 residues. Germline CDR1 SNHLY, CDR2 FYNNEI. Trimming took 6 bases from V and 2 from J; bases not matched to a gene: 3. CDR3 nucleotides: TGTGCCAGCAGACCGGACAGGGCCTACGAGCAGTACTTC. Translating gives CASRPDRAYEQYF.

The chain couples TRBV6-5 to TRBJ2-2; 10 bases match TRBD2. The CDR3 totals 14 residues. V was clipped by 6 bases and J by 6 bases; unmatched bases: 4. Per germline, CDR1 MNHEY and CDR2 SVGAGI. CDR3 amino acids: CASSPSGGAGELFF. The CDR3 region has the DNA TGTGCCAGCAGCCCCAGCGGGGGGGCCGGGGAGCTGTTTTTT.

This chain connects TRBV7-2 to TRBJ2-3, with D hard to call. The CDR3 has 12 residues. Trimming cost V 6 bases and J 5 bases, with 9 bases left between them. CDR1 is SGHTA and CDR2 is FQGNSA in the germline V gene. The CDR3 DNA reads as TGTGCCAGCAGTAATCCGGAAGATACGCAGTATTTT. Its protein is CASSNPEDTQYF.

This clone was seen just once. The rearrangement links TRBV30 to TRBJ1-3, with a tentative D call TRBD1 (5 bases). V gave up 2 bases and J gave up 0 bases, with 14 bases separating them. Per the germline V gene, CDR1 is GTSNPN and CDR2 is SVGIG (reference sequence). CDR3 size: 16 residues. The DNA of the CDR3 is TGTGCCTGGAGTCGCTCGACAGCCCGCTCTGGAAACACCATATATTTT. This sequence encodes CAWSRSTARSGNTIYF.

The chain couples TRBV7-2 to TRBJ2-6; no clear D gene. The germline V gene encodes CDR1 SGHTA and CDR2 FQGNSA. The V end was cut by 5 bases, the J end by 9 bases, with 8 bases between. CDR3 size: 12 residues. As DNA, the CDR3 is TGTGCCAGCAGCGGAGCTGACAACGTCCTGACTTTC. This gives the protein CASSGADNVLTF.

The chain links TRBV11-3 to TRBJ2-3; a possible D gene is TRBD1 (6 bases). Trimming stripped 4 bases from V and 2 bases from J, with 25 bases between. Germline-derived CDR1 and CDR2 are SGHNT and YENEEA. This CDR3 comprises 19 residues. CDR3 protein: CASSSDPPMGAPHTDTQYF. In DNA form, the CDR3 reads TGTGCCAGCAGCTCAGACCCGCCAATGGGGGCACCTCACACAGATACGCAGTATTTT.

This chain links TRBV28 with TRBJ1-1; D might be TRBD1 (5 bases). V gave up 6 bases and J gave up 0 bases, with 20 bases separating them. CDR3 length: 17 amino acids. The germline V gene has CDR1 MDHEN and CDR2 SYDVKM. CDR3 in DNA: TGTGCCAGCAGCCTGGTAGGACACGTACTTATGAACACTGAAGCTTTCTTT. Its protein is CASSLVGHVLMNTEAFF.

This clone appeared once. This chain links TRBV5-4 with TRBJ1-2, with 8 bases identical to TRBD1. The CDR3 spans 15 residues. The V segment lost 5 bases and the J segment 3 bases; nucleotides outside the gene matches: 9. The germline V gene encodes CDR1 SGHNT and CDR2 YYREEE (reference sequence). This CDR3 reads CASRTPGQGDYGYTF. CDR3 in DNA: TGTGCCAGCAGGACCCCCGGACAGGGCGACTATGGCTACACCTTC.